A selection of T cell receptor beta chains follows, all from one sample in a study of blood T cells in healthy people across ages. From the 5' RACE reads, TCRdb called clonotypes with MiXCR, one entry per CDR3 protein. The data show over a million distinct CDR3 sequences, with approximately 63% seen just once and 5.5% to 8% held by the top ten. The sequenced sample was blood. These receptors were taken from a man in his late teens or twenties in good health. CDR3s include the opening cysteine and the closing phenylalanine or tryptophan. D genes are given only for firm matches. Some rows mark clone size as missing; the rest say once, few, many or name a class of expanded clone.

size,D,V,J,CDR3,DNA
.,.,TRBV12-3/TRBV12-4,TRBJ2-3,CASSRESGSTDTQYF,TGTGCCAGCAGTAGGGAGAGCGGTAGCACAGATACGCAGTATTTT
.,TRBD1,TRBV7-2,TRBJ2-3,CASSSYYRGRTDTQYF,TGTGCCAGCAGCTCGTATTACAGGGGGCGCACAGATACGCAGTATTTT
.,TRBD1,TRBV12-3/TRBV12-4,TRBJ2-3,CASSSTGQEGTQYF,TGTGCCAGCAGTTCGACGGGACAGGAGGGTACGCAGTATTTT
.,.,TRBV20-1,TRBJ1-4,CSATQGLTNEKLFF,TGCAGTGCTACGCAAGGGTTAACTAATGAAAAACTGTTTTTT
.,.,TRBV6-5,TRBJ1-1,CASSFTDVQNTEAFF,TGTGCCAGCAGCTTTACGGACGTACAGAACACTGAAGCTTTCTTT
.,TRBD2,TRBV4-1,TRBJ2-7,CASTLLAGGYYNEQYF,TGCGCCAGTACCCTACTAGCGGGGGGGTACTACAATGAGCAGTACTTC
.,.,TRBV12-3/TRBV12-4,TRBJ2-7,CASRLYPLERQYF,TGTGCCAGCAGACTTTATCCCCTAGAGCGCCAGTACTTC
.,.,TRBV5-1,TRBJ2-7,CASSLAGLVGNQDEQYF,TGCGCCAGCAGCTTGGCGGGGCTGGTAGGGAATCAGGACGAGCAGTACTTC
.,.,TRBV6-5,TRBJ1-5,CASSYDSSSNQPQHF,TGTGCCAGCAGTTACGACTCTAGTTCCAATCAGCCCCAGCATTTT
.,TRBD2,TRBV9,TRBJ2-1,CASSVDLTASSGTTYNEQFF,TGTGCCAGCAGCGTAGATCTTACTGCATCTAGCGGGACCACCTACAATGAGCAGTTCTTC
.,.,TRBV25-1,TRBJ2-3,CASSWDTQYF,TGTGCCAGCTCTTGGGATACGCAGTATTTT
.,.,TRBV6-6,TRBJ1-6,CASTYRQGESPLHF,TGTGCCAGCACCTACAGGCAGGGTGAATCACCCCTCCACTTT
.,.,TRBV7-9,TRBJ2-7,CASSSTGTAFEQYF,TGTGCCAGCAGCTCTACAGGGACCGCGTTCGAGCAGTACTTC
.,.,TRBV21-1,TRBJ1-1,CASSKGPWNTEAFF,TGTGCCAGCAGCAAAGGTCCCTGGAACACTGAAGCTTTCTTT
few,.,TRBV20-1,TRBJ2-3,CREGDTQYF,TGCAGGGAGGGGGATACGCAGTATTTT
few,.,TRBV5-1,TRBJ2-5,CASRETGVETQYF,TGCGCCAGCAGGGAGACGGGGGTGGAGACCCAGTACTTC
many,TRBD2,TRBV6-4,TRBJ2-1,CASSEAGGYNEQFF,TGTGCCAGCAGTGAAGCGGGGGGGTACAATGAGCAGTTCTTC
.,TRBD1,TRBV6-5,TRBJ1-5,CASSSGGPNQPQHF,TGTGCCAGCAGTTCAGGGGGTCCGAATCAGCCCCAGCATTTT
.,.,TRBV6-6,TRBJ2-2,CASSSPARTPNTGELFF,TGTGCCAGCAGTTCTCCGGCACGGACCCCGAACACCGGGGAGCTGTTTTTT
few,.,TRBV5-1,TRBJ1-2,CASNPGTPYAYGYTF,TGCGCCAGCAACCCCGGGACACCGTACGCTTATGGCTACACCTTC
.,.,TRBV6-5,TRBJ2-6,CASSLTLGGSGANALTF,TGTGCCAGCAGTTTAACCCTAGGAGGCTCTGGGGCCAACGCCCTGACTTTC
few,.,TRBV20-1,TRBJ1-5,CSARGDSNQPQHF,TGCAGTGCTAGAGGAGACAGCAATCAGCCCCAGCATTTT
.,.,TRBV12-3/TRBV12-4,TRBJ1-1,CASSLEGTSFAGSEAFF,TGTGCCAGCAGTTTAGAGGGGACAAGCTTCGCTGGATCTGAAGCTTTCTTT
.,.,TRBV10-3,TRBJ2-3,CAIKEWGTDTQYF,TGTGCCATCAAGGAGTGGGGAACAGATACGCAGTATTTT
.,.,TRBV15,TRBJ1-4,CATSRAGTNEKLFF,TGTGCCACCAGCAGAGCCGGGACGAATGAAAAACTGTTTTTT
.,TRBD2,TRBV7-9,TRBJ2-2,CASSRGTSVVGELFF,TGTGCCAGCAGCCGCGGGACTAGCGTTGTCGGGGAGCTGTTTTTT
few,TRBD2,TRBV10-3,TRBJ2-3,CAAGAGATEATDTQYF,TGTGCCGCCGGAGCGGGGGCCACCGAAGCAACAGATACGCAGTATTTT
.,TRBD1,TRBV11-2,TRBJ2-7,CASSLRTGSAAYEQYF,TGTGCCAGCAGCTTAAGGACAGGGTCCGCAGCCTACGAGCAGTACTTC
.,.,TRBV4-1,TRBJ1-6,CASSPRTFRDGDSPLHF,TGCGCCAGCAGCCCAAGGACCTTCCGGGACGGTGATTCACCCCTCCACTTT
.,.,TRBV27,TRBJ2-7,CASSLVGPVSYEQYF,TGTGCCAGCAGTTTAGTGGGGCCCGTCTCCTACGAGCAGTACTTC
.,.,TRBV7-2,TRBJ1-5,CASSLLGTNQPQHF,TGTGCCAGCAGCTTACTGGGGACTAATCAGCCCCAGCATTTT
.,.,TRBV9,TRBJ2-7,CASSESAGRAYEQYF,TGTGCCAGCAGCGAGTCCGCCGGGAGAGCCTACGAGCAGTACTTC
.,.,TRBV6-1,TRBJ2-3,CASSEAGLSTDTQYF,TGTGCCAGCAGTGAAGCGGGTTTATCGACAGATACGCAGTATTTT
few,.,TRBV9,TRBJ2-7,CASSGGYFGEQYF,TGTGCCAGCAGCGGAGGATATTTCGGCGAGCAGTACTTC
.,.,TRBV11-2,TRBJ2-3,CASSPSDGGTDTQYF,TGTGCCAGCAGCCCCTCAGACGGCGGCACAGATACGCAGTATTTT
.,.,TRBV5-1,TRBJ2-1,CASSLGGDAFDEQFF,TGCGCCAGCAGCTTGGGAGGTGATGCTTTTGATGAGCAGTTCTTC
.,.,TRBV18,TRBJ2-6,CASSPRRPASSGANVLTF,TGTGCCAGCTCACCACGCAGACCCGCAAGCTCTGGGGCCAACGTCCTGACTTTC
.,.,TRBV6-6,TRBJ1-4,CASSYYRGFREKLFF,TGTGCCAGCAGTTACTATCGGGGTTTTCGTGAAAAACTGTTTTTT
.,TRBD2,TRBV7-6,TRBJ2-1,CASSFELAGNNEQFF,TGTGCCAGCAGCTTTGAACTAGCGGGAAACAATGAGCAGTTCTTC
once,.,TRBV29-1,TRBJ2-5,CSPTVDNEQYF,TGCAGCCCAACGGTTGACAATGAGCAGTACTTC
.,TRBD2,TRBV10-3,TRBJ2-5,CATTSGGAETQYF,TGTGCCACCACAAGCGGGGGGGCAGAGACCCAGTACTTC
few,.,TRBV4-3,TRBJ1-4,CASSQDLGWGEKLFF,TGCGCCAGCAGCCAAGATCTAGGATGGGGTGAAAAACTGTTTTTT
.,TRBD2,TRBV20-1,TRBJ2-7,CSARDGASGGFTYEQYF,TGCAGTGCTAGAGACGGCGCTAGCGGGGGATTCACTTACGAGCAGTACTTC
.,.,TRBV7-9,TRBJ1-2,CASSVRGQDGYTF,TGTGCCAGCAGCGTAAGGGGTCAGGATGGCTACACCTTC
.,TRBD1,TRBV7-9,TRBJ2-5,CASSLGQTFQETQYF,TGTGCCAGCAGCTTGGGACAGACATTCCAAGAGACCCAGTACTTC
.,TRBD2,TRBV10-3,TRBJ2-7,CAIISLAHEQYF,TGTGCTATCATTTCACTAGCGCACGAGCAGTACTTC
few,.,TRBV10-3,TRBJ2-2,CAISESTGKGELFF,TGTGCCATCAGTGAGTCTACAGGGAAAGGGGAGCTGTTTTTT
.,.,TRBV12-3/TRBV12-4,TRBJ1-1,CVSSLRDGYTEAFF,TGTGTCAGCAGTTTACGGGACGGATACACTGAAGCTTTCTTT
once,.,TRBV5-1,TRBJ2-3,CASSLPRESTDTQYF,TGCGCCAGCAGCTTACCACGGGAAAGCACAGATACGCAGTATTTT
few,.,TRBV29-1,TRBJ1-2,CSADFAYGYTF,TGCAGCGCCGACTTCGCCTATGGCTACACCTTC
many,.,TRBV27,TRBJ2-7,CASSIQGYEQYF,TGTGCCAGCAGTATACAGGGTTACGAGCAGTACTTC
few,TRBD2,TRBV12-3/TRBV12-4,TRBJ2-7,CASRGTSGDVSYEQYF,TGTGCCAGCAGGGGGACTAGCGGCGATGTTTCCTACGAGCAGTACTTC
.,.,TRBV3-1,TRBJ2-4,CASSQGRTLQYF,TGTGCCAGCAGCCAAGGTAGGACGTTGCAGTACTTC
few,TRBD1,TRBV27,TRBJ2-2,CASSRPSDRGTGELFF,TGTGCCAGCAGTCGCCCCTCCGACAGGGGTACCGGGGAGCTGTTTTTT
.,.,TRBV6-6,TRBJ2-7,CASPRGVSYEQYF,TGTGCCAGCCCCAGGGGGGTTAGCTACGAGCAGTACTTC